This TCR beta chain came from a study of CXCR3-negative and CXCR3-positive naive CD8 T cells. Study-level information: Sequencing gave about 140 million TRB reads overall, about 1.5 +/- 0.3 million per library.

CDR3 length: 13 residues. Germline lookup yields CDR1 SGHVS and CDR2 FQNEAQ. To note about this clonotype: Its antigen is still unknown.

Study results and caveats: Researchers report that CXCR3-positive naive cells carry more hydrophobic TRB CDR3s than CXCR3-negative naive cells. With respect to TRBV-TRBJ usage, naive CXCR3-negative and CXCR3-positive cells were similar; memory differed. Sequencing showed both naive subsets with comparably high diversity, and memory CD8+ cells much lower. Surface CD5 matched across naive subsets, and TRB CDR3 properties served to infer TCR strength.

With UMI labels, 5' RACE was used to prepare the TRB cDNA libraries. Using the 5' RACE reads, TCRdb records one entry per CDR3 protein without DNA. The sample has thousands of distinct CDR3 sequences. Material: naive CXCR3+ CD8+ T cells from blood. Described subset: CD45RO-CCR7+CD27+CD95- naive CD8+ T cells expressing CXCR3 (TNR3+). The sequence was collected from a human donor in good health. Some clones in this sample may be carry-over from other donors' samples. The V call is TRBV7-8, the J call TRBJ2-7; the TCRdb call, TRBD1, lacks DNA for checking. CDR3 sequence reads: CASSSRDRGEQYF.